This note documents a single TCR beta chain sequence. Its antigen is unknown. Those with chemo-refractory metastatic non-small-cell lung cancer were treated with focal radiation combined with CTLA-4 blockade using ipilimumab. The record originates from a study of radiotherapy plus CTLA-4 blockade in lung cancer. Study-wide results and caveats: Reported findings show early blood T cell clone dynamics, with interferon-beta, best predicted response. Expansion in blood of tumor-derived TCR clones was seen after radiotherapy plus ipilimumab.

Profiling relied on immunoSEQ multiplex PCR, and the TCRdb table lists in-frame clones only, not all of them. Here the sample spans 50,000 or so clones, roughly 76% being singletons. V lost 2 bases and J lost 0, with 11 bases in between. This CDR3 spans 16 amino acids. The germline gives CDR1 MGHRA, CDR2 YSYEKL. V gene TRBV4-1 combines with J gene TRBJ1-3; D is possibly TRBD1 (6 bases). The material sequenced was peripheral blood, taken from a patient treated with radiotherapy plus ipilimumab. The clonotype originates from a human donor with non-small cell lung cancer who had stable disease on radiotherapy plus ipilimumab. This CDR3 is CASSQTDRLSGNTIYF. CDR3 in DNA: TGCGCCAGCAGCCAAACTGACAGGCTCTCTGGAAACACCATATATTTT.